Listed below are T cell receptor beta chains from one sample, sequenced in a study of blood T cell repertoires in COVID-19. Repertoires were generated with immunoSEQ multiplex PCR, while TCRdb's copy carries only in-frame clones and drops some. Altogether 240,000 or so clones are present, 75% to 85% being singletons, with the ten largest covering around 12%. The source material was peripheral blood. The receptors come from a woman aged 55-75 years with active or convalescent COVID-19. The CDR3 runs from the conserved cysteine through the conserved F or W. D genes are given only for firm matches. A row's size may be missing; if present it is once, few, many or a size class.

clone_size	v_call	d_call	j_call	cdr3_nt	cdr3_aa
NA	TRBV9	NA	TRBJ1-6	TGTGCCAGCAGCGTAGATCACAGAAATTCACCCCTCCACTTT	CASSVDHRNSPLHF
NA	TRBV18	TRBD1	TRBJ1-2	TGTGCCAGCTCGGGACAGGGTGCTAACTATGGCTACACCTTC	CASSGQGANYGYTF
NA	TRBV7-8	TRBD2	TRBJ2-3	TGTGCCAGCAGCCCCGGGACTAGCGCAGATACGCAGTATTTT	CASSPGTSADTQYF
NA	TRBV3-1/TRBV3-2	TRBD1	TRBJ1-2	TGTGCCACCACCACCGGACAGGGCTCGGGCTACACCTTC	CATTTGQGSGYTF
NA	TRBV5-1	TRBD1	TRBJ1-2	TGCGCCAGCAGCTTGGGGACAGGGGAAGTCTACACCTTC	CASSLGTGEVYTF
NA	TRBV5-1	NA	TRBJ1-1	TGCGCCAGCAGCCCCCGGGGGGGTAGCACTGAAGCTTTCTTT	CASSPRGGSTEAFF
NA	TRBV5-6	NA	TRBJ1-2	TGTGCCAGCAGCAGGACGGAGGGGTGGGGCTACACCTTC	CASSRTEGWGYTF
NA	TRBV9	TRBD1	TRBJ1-1	TGTGCCAGCAGCCGGGGACAGGTGAACACTGAAGCTTTCTTT	CASSRGQVNTEAFF
NA	TRBV6-2/TRBV6-3	NA	TRBJ1-6	TGTGCCAGCAGCCACCCAGGACCGGGTGGAGGGGCCCTCCACTTT	CASSHPGPGGGALHF
few	TRBV11-2	NA	TRBJ2-7	TGTGCCAGCAGCTTATCAGGGTACGAGCAGTACTTC	CASSLSGYEQYF
NA	TRBV7-6	NA	TRBJ2-1	TGTGCCAGCAGCTTAGCTAGCAGTGGGTACAATGAGCAGTTCTTC	CASSLASSGYNEQFF
NA	TRBV5-4	TRBD1	TRBJ1-3	TGTGCCAGCAGCTCGGACAGGGAAGAAAACACCATATATTTT	CASSSDREENTIYF
NA	TRBV11-2	NA	TRBJ1-2	TGTGCCAGCAGCCAGTGGGGGAGGGGAACTAACTATGGCTACACCTTC	CASSQWGRGTNYGYTF
NA	TRBV2	NA	TRBJ1-1	TGTGCCAGCAGCGCGACCCGAGGATACACTGAAGCTTTCTTT	CASSATRGYTEAFF
NA	TRBV7-2	NA	TRBJ1-5	TGTGCCAGCAGCCATCAGTTGGGGGGGTCGGATCAGCCCCAGCATTTT	CASSHQLGGSDQPQHF
NA	TRBV12-3/TRBV12-4	NA	TRBJ2-5	TGTGCCAGCAGTTACCATGGGCGTGAGACCCAGTACTTC	CASSYHGRETQYF
NA	TRBV7-6	NA	TRBJ1-1	TGTGCCAGCAGCCCGTTAACTTCGGGGAACACTGAAGCTTTCTTT	CASSPLTSGNTEAFF
NA	TRBV4-1	NA	TRBJ1-1	TGCGCCAGCAGCCAAGATCATAAGGAGGAGAGAGCTTTCTTT	CASSQDHKEERAFF
NA	TRBV19	NA	TRBJ1-1	TGTGCCAGTATCCCTACCTTGAACACTGAAGCTTTCTTT	CASIPTLNTEAFF
NA	TRBV11-1	NA	TRBJ2-1	TGTGCCAGCAGCTTCCGGGTACAGGGCAATGAGCAGTTCTTC	CASSFRVQGNEQFF
NA	TRBV6-6	NA	TRBJ2-7	TGTGCCAGCAGTTACTCTCAGCAACGGGGCTACGAGCAGTACTTC	CASSYSQQRGYEQYF
NA	TRBV6-2/TRBV6-3	NA	TRBJ2-3	TGTGCCAGCAGTTACCTCTGGACAGCCACAGATACGCAGTATTTT	CASSYLWTATDTQYF
NA	TRBV18	NA	TRBJ1-1	TGTGCCAGCTCGCCGGGGGAGGACACTGAAGCTTTCTTT	CASSPGEDTEAFF
NA	TRBV4-1	NA	TRBJ2-3	TGCGCCAGCAGCCACTACTCAGATACGCAGTATTTT	CASSHYSDTQYF
NA	TRBV3-1/TRBV3-2	TRBD2	TRBJ2-3	TGTGCCAGCAGGAGGACTAGCGGGGGCCTTAACCAGGACCGCAGCACGCAGTATTTT	CASRRTSGGLNQDRSTQYF
NA	TRBV9	NA	TRBJ2-7	TGTGCCAGCAGTCGAACCCCCAGGGGTAGCTCCTACGAGCAGTACTTC	CASSRTPRGSSYEQYF
NA	TRBV19	NA	TRBJ1-2	TGTGCCACAAAAGGGGCCTATGGCTACACCTTC	CATKGAYGYTF
NA	TRBV6-5	TRBD2	TRBJ2-5	TGTGCCAGCAGTTACGGTTTATCGGCGGGGGGCGAGACCCAGTACTTC	CASSYGLSAGGETQYF
few	TRBV7-8	TRBD1	TRBJ1-4	TGTGCCAGCAGCTATTATTCCGGGACAGGGAGGGGTGAAAAACTGTTTTTT	CASSYYSGTGRGEKLFF
once	TRBV19	NA	TRBJ1-4	TGTGCCAGTAAGTCGTCAGTAGCCGAAAAACTGTTTTTT	CASKSSVAEKLFF
NA	TRBV3-1/TRBV3-2	NA	TRBJ1-1	TGTGCCAGCAGCTTCCGGGTCTCGCTAGTTTTCTTT	CASSFRVSLVFF
NA	TRBV30	NA	TRBJ1-1	TGTGCCTGGAGTGTATCCTGGAACACTGAAGCTTTCTTT	CAWSVSWNTEAFF
NA	TRBV13	NA	TRBJ2-5	TGTGCCAGCAGCCGGGATTCCTGGGCGGAGACCCAGTACTTC	CASSRDSWAETQYF
NA	TRBV18	NA	TRBJ1-2	TGTGCCAGCTCGACAGCGATACTCTATGGCTACACCTTC	CASSTAILYGYTF
NA	TRBV19	NA	TRBJ1-1	TGTGCCGCCAGGGAGGTCGCAGGGCGGACTGAAGCTTTCTTT	CAAREVAGRTEAFF
NA	TRBV7-6	TRBD1	TRBJ2-1	TGTGCCAGCAGCTTGACAGGGGAGTTCAACAATGAGCAGTTCTTC	CASSLTGEFNNEQFF
NA	TRBV23-1	TRBD1	TRBJ2-3	TGCGCCAGCGGCCTAACAGGGGTTCCACCACCAGATACGCAGTATTTT	CASGLTGVPPPDTQYF
NA	TRBV29-1	NA	TRBJ2-4	TGCAGCGTTGGGGTTCTTTGGGGGGGACAAATTCAGTACTTC	CSVGVLWGGQIQYF
NA	TRBV5-1	NA	TRBJ1-2	TGCGCCAGCTCGGGGGGCAGTGGCTATGGCTACACCTTC	CASSGGSGYGYTF
NA	TRBV28	NA	TRBJ1-3	TGTGCCAGCAGTTTAGGTGGAGGGGTGTACGGAAACACCATATATTTT	CASSLGGGVYGNTIYF
NA	TRBV6-5	NA	TRBJ1-5	TGTGCCAGCATTTTGACAGGATCCAATCAGCCCCAGCATTTT	CASILTGSNQPQHF
NA	TRBV2	NA	TRBJ2-2	TGTGCCAGCAGTGAAAGGTTTTTCGGGGGGCGAGACACCGGGGAGCTGTTTTTT	CASSERFFGGRDTGELFF
NA	TRBV5-1	TRBD1	TRBJ2-2	TGCGCCAGCAGCGGGACAGGCGGTACCGGGGAGCTGTTTTTT	CASSGTGGTGELFF